One and the same sample provided the 29 T cell receptor beta chains below, sequenced in a study of T cell responses to AZD1222 COVID-19 vaccine. Measured with immunoSEQ multiplex PCR; TCRdb has only the in-frame clones, and not every one. The data contain about 150,000 clones, roughly 90% of them singletons. Sequencing was performed on peripheral blood, taken on day 0 of MenACWY control vaccination. These TCRs come from an adult in good health.

The chain employs TRBV5-8 and TRBJ1-2; no definite D call. In germline, CDR1 is SGHTS, CDR2 YDEGEE. The V end lost 4 bases, the J end lost 0 bases, and 10 bases lay between the germline ends. There are 14 residues in the CDR3. The CDR3 DNA reads TGTGCCAGCAGCCGGCCCAGTACTAACTATGGCTACACCTTC. This codes for CASSRPSTNYGYTF.

The gene calls are TRBV19 and TRBJ1-4, with D tentatively TRBD1 (6 bases). V dropped 6 bases and J dropped 4 bases, with 15 bases sitting between them. The CDR3 covers 15 residues. The germline V gene has CDR1 LNHDA and CDR2 SQIVND (reference sequence). The CDR3 reads CASSWTDASNEKLFF. CDR3 nucleotide sequence: TGTGCCAGTAGCTGGACAGACGCTAGTAATGAAAAACTGTTTTTT.

The CDR3 here is CASSQDGARGRGGYTF. As DNA, the CDR3 is TGCGCCAGCAGCCAAGATGGTGCGAGGGGCCGAGGTGGCTACACCTTC. The chain links TRBV4-3 to TRBJ1-2, with a weak D call TRBD1 (5 bases). Trimming cost V 0 bases and J 7 bases, with 18 bases left between them. The CDR3 length is 16 residues. In germline, CDR1 is LGHNA, CDR2 YSLEER.

The chain has TRBV5-1 and TRBJ1-1; D uncertain. V was shortened by 0 bases and J by 1 base, with 16 bases between the two germline ends. CDR1 and CDR2 (germline): SGHRS, YFSETQ. The CDR3 has 17 amino acids. DNA of the CDR3: TGCGCCAGCAGCTTGGTAAATAGTGGACGGGCGAACACTGAAGCTTTCTTT. Protein sequence: CASSLVNSGRANTEAFF.

The V call is TRBV27, the J call TRBJ1-1, with TRBD1 as a possible D gene (6 bases). V lost 5 bases to trimming and J lost 5 bases, with 24 bases between them. The CDR3 has 17 residues. Germline lookup yields CDR1 MNHEY and CDR2 SMNVEV (reference sequence). Written as DNA, the CDR3 is TGTGCCAGCAGTCCCTCCGGGACACTTCAACCGGGGACTGAAGCTTTCTTT. It yields the protein CASSPSGTLQPGTEAFF.

This clone was counted ten times or more. This rearrangement joins TRBV6-5 to TRBJ1-2, with 11 bases fitting TRBD1. The V gene end was trimmed by 2 bases and the J gene end by 4 bases; junction bases not matched to a gene: 6. There are 16 residues in the CDR3. In germline, CDR1 is MNHEY, CDR2 SVGAGI. In nucleotides, the CDR3 is TGTGCCAGCAGTTACCTCCGGACAGGGGGCAGCTATGGCTACACCTTC. Amino acid sequence: CASSYLRTGGSYGYTF.

The chain joins TRBV5-6 to TRBJ2-1; maybe TRBD1 (6 bases). Germline assignment: CDR1 SGHDT and CDR2 YYEEEE. With 4 bases removed from V and 4 bases from J, the gap between germline ends came to 18 bases. CDR3 length equals 16 residues. The CDR3 sequence: CASSQGPGSEYNEQFF. The DNA of the CDR3 is TGTGCCAGCAGCCAGGGGCCCGGGTCCGAATACAATGAGCAGTTCTTC.

The chain is built from TRBV21-1 and TRBJ2-4. TRBV21-1 is described as a pseudogene. The CDR3 totals 16 residues. DNA of the CDR3: TGTGCCAGCGGAACCGGGCCCATTTTAACCAAAAACATTCAGTACTTC. Amino acid sequence: CASGTGPILTKNIQYF.

V and J are TRBV18 and TRBJ2-2, with D unresolved. Trimming cost V 3 bases and J 6 bases, with 17 bases left between them. CDR1 KGHSH and CDR2 LQKENI come from the germline V gene. The CDR3 contains 16 residues. CDR3 protein: CASSPFSAGFPGELFF. The DNA for the CDR3 is TGTGCCAGCTCACCTTTTTCGGCCGGGTTTCCCGGGGAGCTGTTTTTT.

The genes are TRBV18 and TRBJ2-5; D call uncertain. CDR1 and CDR2 (germline): KGHSH, LQKENI. Trimming shortened V by 1 base and J by 5 bases, and 11 bases separated the two germline ends. CDR3 length: 14 residues. The CDR3 region has the DNA TGTGCCAGCTCACCACTGGCAGACGGGGAGACCCAGTACTTC. As protein: CASSPLADGETQYF.

The sample holds a few counts of this clone. V and J are TRBV6-5 and TRBJ1-1; D gene unclear. Deletions cut 4 bases from V and 9 bases from J, with 18 bases between. Germline CDR1 reads MNHEY; CDR2 reads SVGAGI. The CDR3 length is 14 residues. CDR3 in amino acids: CASSSPTPIGKAFF. The CDR3 DNA sequence: TGTGCCAGCAGTTCACCGACTCCAATCGGAAAAGCTTTCTTT.

This chain joins TRBV6-6 and TRBJ1-5, with D possibly matching TRBD1 (6 bases). V lost 7 bases and J lost 11, with 15 bases in between. This CDR3 contains 12 residues. The germline V gene has CDR1 MNHNY and CDR2 SVGAGI (reference sequence). Here the CDR3 DNA reads TGTGCCAGCACCCATGGGGGGGCAGCCCAGCATTTT. Translated: CASTHGGAAQHF.

The chain carries TRBV6-1 and TRBJ2-5, with TRBD2 as a possible D gene (7 bases). CDR1 MNHNS and CDR2 SASEGT come from the germline V gene. CDR3 length: 18 residues. The V end lost 0 bases, the J end lost 0 bases, and 17 bases lay between the germline ends. DNA of the CDR3: TGTGCCAGCAGTGAAGCGCTTCGGGGGGCCTCCTACCAAGAGACCCAGTACTTC. It translates to CASSEALRGASYQETQYF.

This chain joins TRBV5-1 and TRBJ1-1; 9 nucleotides align to TRBD1. CDR1 is SGHRS and CDR2 is YFSETQ in the germline V gene. V was pared by 0 bases and J by 6 bases, with 6 bases of the junction left unmatched. The CDR3 consists of 15 residues. The CDR3 sequence is CASSLGGTGRPEAFF. CDR3 nucleotides: TGCGCCAGCAGCTTGGGCGGGACAGGGCGCCCTGAAGCTTTCTTT.

The chain joins TRBV5-6 to TRBJ2-5; 10 bases are shared with TRBD1. Germline CDR1 is SGHDT and CDR2 is YYEEEE. This CDR3 has 17 residues. The trim removed 0 bases at V and 5 bases at J, leaving 10 bases unmatched. The CDR3 DNA sequence: TGTGCCAGCAGCTTGGCCAGGACAGGGGGATTTTCGGAGACCCAGTACTTC. Its translation: CASSLARTGGFSETQYF.

The chain combines TRBV9 with TRBJ2-7, with D maybe TRBD1 (5 bases). With 0 bases removed from V and 4 bases from J, the gap between germline ends came to 14 bases. Germline CDR1 reads SGDLS; CDR2 reads YYNGEE. The CDR3 covers 15 residues. Here the CDR3 reads CASSVGAGISYEQYF. The CDR3 bases are TGTGCCAGCAGCGTAGGAGCAGGGATTTCTTACGAGCAGTACTTC.

The CDR3 DNA sequence: TGTGCCAGCCGCACCCCAGGGAGGAGCTCCTACGAGCAGTACTTC. This translates into CASRTPGRSSYEQYF. The J gene is TRBJ2-7, the V gene TRBV28; a weak D match, TRBD2 (6 bases). This CDR3 comprises 15 residues. Germline V gene sequence: CDR1 MDHEN, CDR2 SYDVKM. Trimming took 8 bases from V and 0 from J, leaving 17 bases between them.

The rearrangement joins TRBV28 to TRBJ1-5; TRBD1 agrees at 9 bases. This CDR3 is built from 13 residues. Germline V gene lookup returns CDR1 MDHEN and CDR2 SYDVKM. Trimming took 6 bases from V and 8 from J; bases not matched to a gene: 5. The CDR3 spells CASRLGQGKPQHF. The DNA for the CDR3 is TGTGCCAGCAGGTTGGGACAGGGCAAGCCCCAGCATTTT.

V usage is TRBV10-3 and J usage is TRBJ1-1, with D possibly being TRBD1 (5 bases). CDR1 is ENHRY and CDR2 is SYGVKD in the germline V gene. CDR3 length: 16 residues. V was cut by 8 bases and J by 1 base, with 20 bases left in between. CDR3 DNA: TGTGCCATCCGTTATAATAGAGGGCAGGGGAACACTGAAGCTTTCTTT. This gives the protein CAIRYNRGQGNTEAFF.

This chain joins TRBV5-4 and TRBJ2-2, with D maybe TRBD2 (6 bases). The germline gives CDR1 SGHNT, CDR2 YYREEE (reference sequence). V dropped 6 bases and J dropped 10 bases, with 16 bases sitting between them. This CDR3 spans 13 amino acids. In DNA form, the CDR3 reads TGTGCCAGCAACTCGGGGGATCCGACGGAGCTGTTTTTT. It translates to CASNSGDPTELFF.

V and J are TRBV9 and TRBJ1-1; 7 nucleotides line up with TRBD1. The germline CDR1 and CDR2 sequences are SGDLS and YYNGEE. V shed 4 bases and J 4 bases; nucleotides not matched to a gene: 7. The length of the CDR3 is 14 residues. Here the CDR3 reads CASSPTGTVTEAFF. DNA for the CDR3: TGTGCCAGCAGCCCAACCGGGACAGTCACTGAAGCTTTCTTT.

The chain couples TRBV6-1 to TRBJ1-4; D not certain. The V gene's germline CDR1 is MNHNS and CDR2 SASEGT. V was trimmed by 4 bases and J by 5 bases, leaving 20 bases between them. There are 17 residues in the CDR3. The chain's CDR3 is CASSVGGGGTPNEKLFF. In DNA form, the CDR3 reads TGTGCCAGCAGTGTAGGAGGAGGAGGCACTCCAAATGAAAAACTGTTTTTT.

The rearrangement joins TRBV24-1 to TRBJ1-5; TRBD1 is a possible D gene (6 bases). Deletions cut 5 bases from V and 1 base from J, with 17 bases between. The CDR3 runs to 17 residues. Germline V gives CDR1 KGHDR, CDR2 SFDVKD. This chain's CDR3 is CATSGVGGTGSNQPQHF. The DNA of the CDR3 is TGTGCCACCAGTGGTGTGGGGGGCACAGGGAGCAATCAGCCCCAGCATTTT.

The J gene is TRBJ1-3, the V gene TRBV2; tentative D call: TRBD1 (5 bases). V lost 8 bases and J 2 bases, leaving 19 bases between the germline ends. Germline V gene sequence: CDR1 SNHLY, CDR2 FYNNEI. The CDR3 contains 16 residues. The CDR3, as DNA: TGTGCCAGCGCCCCGCCAGGGAGTTTGGCTGGAAACACCATATATTTT. It translates to CASAPPGSLAGNTIYF.

The V and J genes are TRBV28 and TRBJ1-5; the D is unclear. The CDR3 is made up of 13 amino acids. CDR1 and CDR2 (germline): MDHEN, SYDVKM. Trimming stripped 7 bases from V and 5 bases from J, with 12 bases between. The DNA of the CDR3 is TGTGCCAGCACCGCAGGCTACGATCAGCCCCAGCATTTT. It codes for CASTAGYDQPQHF.

The chain's CDR3 is CSVEAPTADGGYTF. The CDR3 DNA follows: TGCAGCGTTGAAGCCCCGACAGCGGACGGGGGCTACACCTTC. The chain has TRBV29-1 and TRBJ1-2; TRBD1 might be the D (5 bases). The germline V gene has CDR1 SQVTM and CDR2 ANQGSEA. This CDR3 is 14 amino acids long. V gave up 1 base and J gave up 8 bases, with 17 bases separating them.

This rearrangement joins TRBV18 to TRBJ1-1; D not certain. The ends were cut back, 4 bases at V and 2 bases at J, with 11 bases in the middle. Germline-derived CDR1 and CDR2 are KGHSH and LQKENI. This CDR3 is built from 14 residues. CDR3 sequence: CASSLTRQNTEAFF. The CDR3 nucleotides read TGTGCCAGCTCACTTACGCGACAAAACACTGAAGCTTTCTTT.

This clone was detected only a few times. The J gene is TRBJ1-2, the V gene TRBV11-3; 10 nucleotides match TRBD1. Germline loops: CDR1 SGHNT, CDR2 YENEEA. The CDR3 runs to 15 residues. J was trimmed by 2 bases and V by 5 bases; bases with no gene match: 5. In DNA, the CDR3 is TGTGCCAGCAGCGAACGGACAGGGGGGAACTATGGCTACACCTTC. It yields the protein CASSERTGGNYGYTF.

The chain has TRBV5-6 and TRBJ1-1; D is ambiguous. CDR1 and CDR2 from the germline V gene are SGHDT and YYEEEE. This CDR3 region has 12 residues. The V end was cut by 0 bases, the J end by 3 bases, with 3 bases between. The CDR3 sequence: CASSLEDTEAFF. CDR3 nucleotides: TGTGCCAGCAGCTTGGAAGACACTGAAGCTTTCTTT.